This T cell receptor (beta chain) appears in the sequencing data of a study of post-analysis software for immune sequencing data. Overall study results and limits: Patients had higher frequencies than controls of about five TRBV segments, including TRBV5-6, TRBV5-1 and TRBV20-1.

TCR beta libraries were prepared from cDNA with unique molecular identifiers. TCRdb called the PCR reads again in MiXCR, with one record for every CDR3 protein. The table includes approximately 730,000 distinct CDR3 sequences, roughly 27% detected once. Germline V gene data show CDR1 as DFQATT and CDR2 as SNEGSKA (reference sequence). This CDR3 has 15 amino acids. Regarding this clonotype: No antigen is known for it. Given a much more abundant clone one base away, this may be a read error.

The chain employs TRBV20-1 and TRBJ2-3, with 9 bases identical to TRBD2. The TCR comes from a girl under 18 with multiple sclerosis. The sequenced sample was blood. This CDR3 reads CSAAGGRVGTDAQYF. CDR3 sequence (DNA): TGCAGTGCTGCGGGCGGGAGGGTCGGCACAGATGCGCAGTATTTT.